The entry that follows covers one T cell receptor (beta chain) sequence. This clonotype appeared many times. Its recognized antigen is unknown. No base qualities exist here, and no much larger clone lies one base off it. These data come from a study of response to subunit inactivated influenza vaccine listed by TCRdb under 2018. For context, the study as a whole: The study used deep quantitative T cell receptor repertoire profiling to track responses to a trivalent subunit inactivated influenza vaccine.

Summary of the overall study and its limitations: The authors proposed that each seasonal influenza vaccination may bring in only a limited number of new T cells.

The CDR3 has 13 amino acids, counting the end cysteine and phenylalanine. Only the CDR3 DNA is retained, 39 bases long and in frame from the first base. CDR1 and CDR2, per the germline V gene, are SGHRS and YFSETQ. V is pared back by 3 bases and J by 1 base, with 7 bases lying between the germline termini. Libraries were made using RT-PCR. Data came from an Illumina HiSeq 2500. TCRdb passed the public sequencing reads through fastp at Q25 and MiXCR, retaining productive beta sequences. When rows share a CDR3 protein, they turn into one entry using the most common DNA and genes. This sample has 450,000 to 600,000 distinct CDR3 sequences in its table, and more than 7% of those were observed once. The ten largest make up less than 15% of the sample.

The receptor was isolated from a man aged 45 to 70 who received an inactivated influenza vaccine. Donor details come from another sample of the same person, matched by shared clones. This material consisted of PBMCs from blood, taken around 25 months after vaccination. The chain uses TRBV5-1 and TRBJ1-1; no D gene is confidently identified. In nucleotide form, the sequence is TGCGCCAGCAGCTCGGTGGGGAACACTGAAGCTTTCTTT. Its amino acids are CASSSVGNTEAFF.